Listed here is a single TCR beta chain. It lacks a known antigen. Qualities for individual bases were not recorded, and no much larger clone is one base off. V loses 3 bases of germline sequence and J loses 4 bases, and the interval between the two ends is 16 bases. For CDR1 and CDR2, the germline V gene (reference sequence) lists SGHNT and YYREEE. The CDR3 runs 15 residues from the cysteine to the phenylalanine. Only the CDR3 part of the read is kept: 45 bases, read in frame from the first base. The data were obtained in a study of T cell responses to AZD1222 COVID-19 vaccine (dated by TCRdb to the early 2020s). The study in broad terms: AZD1222 recipients with second doses at about 4 weeks or about 12 weeks were pooled, because spike-specific TCR depth and breadth did not differ between schedules. A total of 230 to 250 trial participants underwent TCR sequencing, of whom 207 had received two doses of AZD1222 and roughly 26 had received two doses of the MenACWY control vaccine. Enrollment into the trials was organized by age into subgroups of 18-55, 56-69 and 70-plus years, and those subgroups contained 148, 28 and 57 TCR-sequenced participants, respectively.

Sample time point, as interpreted from the label and publication: baseline before first vaccination. Vaccinee samples were obtained from the UK trials COV001 and COV002, which included a single-blind randomized controlled phase 2/3 trial of AZD1222 (ChAdOx1 nCoV-19) in healthy adults. For TCRbeta chain sequencing, PBMC samples from trial participants were taken at day 0 and at day 28 after the second dose. The CDR3 regions of human TCRbeta chains were subjected to immunosequencing. From the authors' description of their analysis: TCRs in the repertoires were matched against a reference library of SARS-CoV-2-specific TCRs that had been generated with the MIRA antigen-specificity platform. Breadth was defined as the fraction of unique TCRs that were SARS-CoV-2-associated, and depth was defined as the fraction of total T cells that were SARS-CoV-2-associated. Using the MIRA data, each spike-specific TCR was assigned both to the spike region to which the TCR was reactive and to a CD4 or CD8 class. Log10-transformed breadth and depth values were compared by one-way ANOVA with Sidak's multiple comparisons tests. The table was pulled from immuneACCESS by TCRdb, which kept in-frame rearrangements only. Such tables lose some clones; where checked, under half of the loss comes from unresolved V genes, and the rest has no known cause. For V, J and clone size, that table is used; D and trimming come from the DNA. Here the sample has 70,000 or so clones; about 91% occur a single time. Together, the top ten hold around 21% of the sample.

Results and caveats for the whole study, not just this receptor: Conclusions about previously exposed vaccinees are limited because only six or seven AZD1222 recipients were SARS-CoV-2 seropositive at baseline. The whole spike protein was spanned by vaccine-associated CD4 TCRs, and dominant responses were seen in regions 160-218 and 743-854. Nearly half of unique spike-specific TCRs reportedly recognized epitopes outside regions mutated in the B.1.351 and B.1.1.7 variants. The 56-69-year group was small, and its depth increase did not reach significance, likely because of low power. After two AZD1222 doses, spike-specific TCR breadth and depth were significantly higher than at day 0 and than in MenACWY recipients. Because no samples from the day 14 peak response were available, repertoires could be characterized only after the peak T cell response. Participants were mostly white British, with more females than males. The authors suggested clonal diversity may have been underestimated.

The sequence was obtained from an adult in good health. This receptor chain uses TRBV5-4 and TRBJ1-2; too little of a D gene remains to name it. The material sequenced was peripheral blood, taken on day 0 of AZD1222 vaccination. The CDR3 reads CASSSPGQTLYGYTF. The base sequence is TGTGCCAGCAGCTCTCCCGGGCAGACTCTCTATGGCTACACCTTC.